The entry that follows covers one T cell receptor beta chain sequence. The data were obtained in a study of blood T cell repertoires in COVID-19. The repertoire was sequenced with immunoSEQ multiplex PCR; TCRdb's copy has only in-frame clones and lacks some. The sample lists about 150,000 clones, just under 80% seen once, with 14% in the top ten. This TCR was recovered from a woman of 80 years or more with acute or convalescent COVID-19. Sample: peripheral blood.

The CDR3 region is CASSPDRVQEQYF. As DNA, the CDR3 is TGTGCCAGCTCACCGGACAGGGTACAAGAGCAGTACTTC. The rearrangement links TRBV18 to TRBJ2-7; 8 bases map to TRBD1. This CDR3 is built from 13 residues. CDR1 KGHSH and CDR2 LQKENI come from the germline V gene. The V segment lost 3 bases and the J segment 7 bases; nucleotides outside the gene matches: 5.